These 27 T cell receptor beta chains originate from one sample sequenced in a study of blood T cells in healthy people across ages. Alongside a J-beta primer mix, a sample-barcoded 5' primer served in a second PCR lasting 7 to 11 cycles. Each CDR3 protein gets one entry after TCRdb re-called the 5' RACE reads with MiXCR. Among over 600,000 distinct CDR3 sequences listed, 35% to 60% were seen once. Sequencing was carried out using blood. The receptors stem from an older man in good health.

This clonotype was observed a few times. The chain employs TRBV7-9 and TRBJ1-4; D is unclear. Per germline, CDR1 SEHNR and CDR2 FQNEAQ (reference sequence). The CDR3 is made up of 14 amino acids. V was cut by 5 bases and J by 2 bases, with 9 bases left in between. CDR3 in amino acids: CASSPPVTNEKLFF. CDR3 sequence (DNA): TGTGCCAGCAGCCCCCCGGTCACTAATGAAAAACTGTTTTTT.

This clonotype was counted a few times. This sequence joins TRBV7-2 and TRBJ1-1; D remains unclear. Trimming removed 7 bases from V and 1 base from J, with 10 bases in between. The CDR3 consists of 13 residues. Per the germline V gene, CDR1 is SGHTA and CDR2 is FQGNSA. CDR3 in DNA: TGTGCCAGCAAAGGCGGAAGGAACACTGAAGCTTTCTTT. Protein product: CASKGGRNTEAFF. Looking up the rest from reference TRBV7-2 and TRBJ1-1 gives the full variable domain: GAGVSQSPSNKVTEKGKDVELRCDPISGHTALYWYRQSLGQGLEFLIYFQGNSAPDKSGLPSDRFSAERTGGSVSTLTIQRTQQEDSAVYLCASKGGRNTEAFFGQGTRLTVV.

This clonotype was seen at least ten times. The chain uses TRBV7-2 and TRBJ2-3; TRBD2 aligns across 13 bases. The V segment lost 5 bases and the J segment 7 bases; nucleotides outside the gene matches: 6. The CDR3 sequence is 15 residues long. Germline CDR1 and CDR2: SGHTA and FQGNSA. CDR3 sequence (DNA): TGTGCCAGCAGCGACCGGACTAGCGGGAGTTATACGCAGTATTTT. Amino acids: CASSDRTSGSYTQYF. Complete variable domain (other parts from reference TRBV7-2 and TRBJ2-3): GAGVSQSPSNKVTEKGKDVELRCDPISGHTALYWYRQSLGQGLEFLIYFQGNSAPDKSGLPSDRFSAERTGGSVSTLTIQRTQQEDSAVYLCASSDRTSGSYTQYFGPGTRLTVL.

The CDR3 sequence: CSVEPRGGGGPEAFF. CDR3 in DNA: TGCAGCGTTGAACCTCGTGGGGGGGGTGGGCCTGAAGCTTTCTTT. The V call is TRBV29-1, the J call TRBJ1-1, with D maybe TRBD1 (5 bases). The germline gives CDR1 SQVTM, CDR2 ANQGSEA. The CDR3 is 15 amino acids. V lost 2 bases, J lost 6 bases, and 19 bases lay in between. Full variable domain (rest looked up from reference TRBV29-1 and TRBJ1-1): SAVISQKPSRDICQRGTSLTIQCQVDSQVTMMFWYRQQPGQSLTLIATANQGSEATYESGFVIDKFPISRPNLTFSTLTVSNMSPEDSSIYLCSVEPRGGGGPEAFFGQGTRLTVV.

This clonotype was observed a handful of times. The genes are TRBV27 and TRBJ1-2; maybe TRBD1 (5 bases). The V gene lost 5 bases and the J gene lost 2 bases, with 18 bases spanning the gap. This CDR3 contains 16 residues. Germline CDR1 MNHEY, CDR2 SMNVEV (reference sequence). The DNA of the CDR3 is TGTGCCAGCAGTCCCTATCCGACGGGGCAAAACTATGGCTACACCTTC. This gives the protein CASSPYPTGQNYGYTF.

CDR3 DNA: TGTGCCAGCAGCTTCACGGGACAAATAGGCTCCTACGAGCAGTACTTC. Translating it yields CASSFTGQIGSYEQYF. The chain uses TRBV7-2 and TRBJ2-7; D perhaps matches TRBD1 (6 bases). The germline V gene has CDR1 SGHTA and CDR2 FQGNSA. The CDR3 is 16 residues long. Trimming removed 3 bases at V and 0 bases at J, with 15 bases between.

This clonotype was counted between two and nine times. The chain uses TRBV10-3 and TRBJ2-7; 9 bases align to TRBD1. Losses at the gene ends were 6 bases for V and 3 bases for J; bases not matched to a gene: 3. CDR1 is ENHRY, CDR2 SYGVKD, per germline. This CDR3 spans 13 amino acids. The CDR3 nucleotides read TGTGCCATCAGCGAGGACAGGGGCTACGAGCAGTACTTC. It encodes CAISEDRGYEQYF.

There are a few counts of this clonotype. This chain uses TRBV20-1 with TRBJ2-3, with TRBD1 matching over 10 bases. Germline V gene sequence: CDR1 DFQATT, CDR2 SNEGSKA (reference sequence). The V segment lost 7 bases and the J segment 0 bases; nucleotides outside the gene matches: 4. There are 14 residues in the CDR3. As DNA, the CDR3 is TGCAGTGTTGACAGGGGGCCCAGCACAGATACGCAGTATTTT. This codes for CSVDRGPSTDTQYF.

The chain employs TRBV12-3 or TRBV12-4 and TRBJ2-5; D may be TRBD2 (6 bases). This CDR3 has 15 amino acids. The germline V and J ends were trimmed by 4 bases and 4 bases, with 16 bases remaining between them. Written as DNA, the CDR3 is TGTGCCAGCAGTTATTCGGCGGTGGGGGGAGAGACCCAGTACTTC. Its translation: CASSYSAVGGETQYF.

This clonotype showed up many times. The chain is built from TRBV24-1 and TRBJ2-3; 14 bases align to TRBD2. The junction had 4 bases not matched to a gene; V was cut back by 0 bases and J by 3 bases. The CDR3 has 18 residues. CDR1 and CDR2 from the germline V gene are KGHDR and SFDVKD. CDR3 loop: CATSDLQGLAGVTDTQYF. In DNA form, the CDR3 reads TGTGCCACCAGTGATTTGCAGGGACTAGCGGGAGTTACAGATACGCAGTATTTT.

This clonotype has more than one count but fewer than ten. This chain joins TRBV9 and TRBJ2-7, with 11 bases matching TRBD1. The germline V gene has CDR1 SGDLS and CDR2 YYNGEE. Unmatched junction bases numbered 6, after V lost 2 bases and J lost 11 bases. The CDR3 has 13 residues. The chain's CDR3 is CASSVAGQGAEYF. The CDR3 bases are TGTGCCAGCAGCGTGGCAGGACAGGGGGCTGAGTACTTC.

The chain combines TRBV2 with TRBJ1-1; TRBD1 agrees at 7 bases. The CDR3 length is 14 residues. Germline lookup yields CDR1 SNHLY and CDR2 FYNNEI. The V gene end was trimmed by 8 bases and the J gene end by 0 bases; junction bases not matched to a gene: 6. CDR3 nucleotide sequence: TGTGCCAGCCGAGGGGGCGCGGTGAACACTGAAGCTTTCTTT. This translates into CASRGGAVNTEAFF. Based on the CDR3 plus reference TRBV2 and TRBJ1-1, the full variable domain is EPEVTQTPSHQVTQMGQEVILRCVPISNHLYFYWYRQILGQKVEFLVSFYNNEISEKSEIFDDQFSVERPDGSNFTLKIRSTKLEDSAMYFCASRGGAVNTEAFFGQGTRLTVV.

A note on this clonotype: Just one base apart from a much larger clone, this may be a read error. The CDR3 loop reads CASARAGEPYEQYF. For the CDR3, the DNA is TGTGCCAGCGCACGAGCAGGGGAGCCCTACGAGCAGTACTTC. This rearrangement joins TRBV6-1 to TRBJ2-7; weak D call: TRBD1 (6 bases). The CDR3 is 14 amino acids. V was clipped by 8 bases and J by 2 bases, with 16 bases between them. The germline gives CDR1 MNHNS, CDR2 SASEGT.

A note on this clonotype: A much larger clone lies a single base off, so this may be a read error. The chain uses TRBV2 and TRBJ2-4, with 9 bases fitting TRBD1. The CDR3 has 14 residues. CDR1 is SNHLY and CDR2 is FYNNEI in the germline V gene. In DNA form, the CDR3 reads TGTGCCAGCAGCTACGGACAGGGGTTTAGCGAGCAGTGCTTC. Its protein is CASSYGQGFSEQCF.

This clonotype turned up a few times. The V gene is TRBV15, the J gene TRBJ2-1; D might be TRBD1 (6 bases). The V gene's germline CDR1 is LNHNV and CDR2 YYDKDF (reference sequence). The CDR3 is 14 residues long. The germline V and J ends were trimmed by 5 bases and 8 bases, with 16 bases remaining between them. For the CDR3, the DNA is TGTGCCACCAGCCGGGACACGGGCGGCCATGAGCAGTTCTTC. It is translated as CATSRDTGGHEQFF.

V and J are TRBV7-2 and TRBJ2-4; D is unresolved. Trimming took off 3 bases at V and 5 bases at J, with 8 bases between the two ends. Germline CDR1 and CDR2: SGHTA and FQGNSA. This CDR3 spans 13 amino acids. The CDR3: CASSFAGENIQYF. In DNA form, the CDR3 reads TGTGCCAGCAGCTTCGCTGGGGAAAACATTCAGTACTTC.

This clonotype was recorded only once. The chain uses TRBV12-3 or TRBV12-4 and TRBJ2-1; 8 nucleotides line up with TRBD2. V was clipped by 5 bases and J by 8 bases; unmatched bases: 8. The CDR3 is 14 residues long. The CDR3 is CASSATSGWHEQFF. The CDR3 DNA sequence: TGTGCCAGCAGTGCCACTAGCGGATGGCATGAGCAGTTCTTC.

CDR3 sequence: CASSLTPGRAGQDTQYF. The CDR3 DNA sequence: TGCGCCAGCAGCTTGACTCCGGGACGAGCGGGTCAAGATACGCAGTATTTT. The rearrangement links TRBV5-1 to TRBJ2-3; a possible D gene is TRBD2 (6 bases). The germline V gene has CDR1 SGHRS and CDR2 YFSETQ. The CDR3 has 17 amino acids. V was clipped by 1 base and J by 5 bases, with 20 bases between them.

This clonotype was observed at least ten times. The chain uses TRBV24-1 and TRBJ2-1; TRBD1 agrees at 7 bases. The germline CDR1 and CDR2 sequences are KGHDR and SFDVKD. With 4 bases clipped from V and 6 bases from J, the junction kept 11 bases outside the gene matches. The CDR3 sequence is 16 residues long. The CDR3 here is CATSELTGHRFNEQFF. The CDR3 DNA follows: TGTGCCACCAGTGAGTTGACAGGGCACCGGTTCAATGAGCAGTTCTTC.

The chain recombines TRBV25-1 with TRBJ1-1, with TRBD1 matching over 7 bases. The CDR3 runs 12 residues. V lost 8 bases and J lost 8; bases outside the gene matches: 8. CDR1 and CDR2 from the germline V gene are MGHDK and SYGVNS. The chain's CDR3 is CASGWEGGEAFF. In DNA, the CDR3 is TGTGCCAGCGGGTGGGAAGGGGGCGAAGCTTTCTTT.

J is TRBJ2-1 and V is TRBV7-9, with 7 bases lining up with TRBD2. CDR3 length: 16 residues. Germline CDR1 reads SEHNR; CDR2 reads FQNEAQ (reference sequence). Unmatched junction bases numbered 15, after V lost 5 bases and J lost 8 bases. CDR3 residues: CASSQDLAEGDYEQFF. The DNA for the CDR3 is TGTGCCAGCAGCCAGGATCTAGCGGAAGGGGACTATGAGCAGTTCTTC.

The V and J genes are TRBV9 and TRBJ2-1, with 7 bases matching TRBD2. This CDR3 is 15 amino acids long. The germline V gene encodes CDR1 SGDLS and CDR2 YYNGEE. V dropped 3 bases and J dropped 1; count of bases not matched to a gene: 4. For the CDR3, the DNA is TGTGCCAGCAGCGCAAGCGGGGATTCCTACAATGAGCAGTTCTTC. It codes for CASSASGDSYNEQFF.

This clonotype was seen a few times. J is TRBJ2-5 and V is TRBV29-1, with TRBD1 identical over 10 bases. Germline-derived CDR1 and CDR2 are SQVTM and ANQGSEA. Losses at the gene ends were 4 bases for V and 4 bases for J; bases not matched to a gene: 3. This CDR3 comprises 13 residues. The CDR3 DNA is TGCAGCGTTGGACAGGGGGCAAGAGAGACCCAGTACTTC. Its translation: CSVGQGARETQYF.

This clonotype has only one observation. The DNA of the CDR3 is TGTGCCAGCAGCTTAGTAGGGTACTCTGGGGCCAACGTCCTGACTTTC. Amino acids: CASSLVGYSGANVLTF. The chain joins TRBV7-6 to TRBJ2-6; the D is unclear. Per germline, CDR1 SGHVS and CDR2 FNYEAQ. The CDR3 has 16 residues. V lost 1 base and J 0 bases, leaving 7 bases between the germline ends.

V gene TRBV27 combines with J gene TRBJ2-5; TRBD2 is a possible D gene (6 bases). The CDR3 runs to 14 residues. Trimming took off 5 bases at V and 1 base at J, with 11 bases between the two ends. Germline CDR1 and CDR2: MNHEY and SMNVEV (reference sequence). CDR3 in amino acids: CASSPGGFQETQYF. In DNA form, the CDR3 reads TGTGCCAGCAGTCCAGGAGGGTTCCAAGAGACCCAGTACTTC.

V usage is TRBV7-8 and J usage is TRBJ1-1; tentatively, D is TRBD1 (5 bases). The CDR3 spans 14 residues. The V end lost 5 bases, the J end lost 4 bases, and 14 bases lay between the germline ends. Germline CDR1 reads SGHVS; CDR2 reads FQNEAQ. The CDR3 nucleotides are TGTGCCAGCAGCCTCAGCCCAGGGCCCACTGAAGCTTTCTTT. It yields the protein CASSLSPGPTEAFF.

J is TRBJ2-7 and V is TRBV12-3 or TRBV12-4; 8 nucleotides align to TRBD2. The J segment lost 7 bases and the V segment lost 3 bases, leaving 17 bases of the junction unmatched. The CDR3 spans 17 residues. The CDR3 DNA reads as TGTGCCAGCAGTTTCTCCGGGACTAGTGTTTCCTACAATGAGCAGTACTTC. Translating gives CASSFSGTSVSYNEQYF.